Shown below are 10 T cell receptor beta chains from a single sample sequenced in a study of post-analysis software for immune sequencing data. General study points: In patients, TRBV5-6, TRBV5-1 and TRBV20-1 belonged to five or six TRBV segments found more frequently than in controls.

Incorporated into the TCR beta cDNA libraries were unique molecular identifiers, which served to reduce PCR and sequencing biases. TCRdb used MiXCR to reprocess the PCR reads, holding one entry per CDR3 protein. The sample records roughly 800,000 distinct CDR3 sequences, approximately 57% being singletons. Their specific antigens are unknown. The sequenced sample consisted of blood. The receptor source for this set is a girl aged 5 to 17 with multiple sclerosis.

J is TRBJ2-1 and V is TRBV29-1; 10 bases line up with TRBD1. The germline CDR1 and CDR2 sequences are SQVTM and ANQGSEA. The CDR3 length is 13 residues. Germline trimming cut 6 bases from V and 10 bases from J; bases unmatched to any gene: 9. CDR3: CSVGRDRGYEQFF. CDR3 nucleotide sequence: TGCAGCGTCGGACGGGACAGGGGCTACGAGCAGTTCTTC.

The chain carries TRBV7-9 and TRBJ1-2; no clear D. Germline V gene lookup returns CDR1 SEHNR and CDR2 FQNEAQ (reference sequence). The V gene lost 1 base and the J gene lost 12 bases, with 15 bases spanning the gap. This CDR3 contains 13 residues. The CDR3 loop reads CASSLEAGRAHTF. In DNA, the CDR3 is TGTGCCAGCAGCTTAGAGGCAGGACGAGCGCACACCTTC. The variable domain in full, with the rest retrieved from reference TRBV7-9 and TRBJ1-2, is DTGVSQNPRHKITKRGQNVTFRCDPISEHNRLYWYRQTLGQGPEFLTYFQNEAQLEKSRLLSDRFSAERPKGSFSTLEIQRTEQGDSAMYLCASSLEAGRAHTFGSGTRLTVV.

V gene TRBV5-1 combines with J gene TRBJ1-1; 9 bases map to TRBD1. J was trimmed by 4 bases and V by 5 bases; bases with no gene match: 6. This CDR3 has 14 residues. CDR1 and CDR2 from the germline V gene are SGHRS and YFSETQ. This chain's CDR3 is CASSTGGWVTEAFF. The CDR3 DNA reads as TGCGCCAGCAGTACAGGGGGCTGGGTCACTGAAGCTTTCTTT. The full variable domain, completed using reference TRBV5-1 and TRBJ1-1, is KAGVTQTPRYLIKTRGQQVTLSCSPISGHRSVSWYQQTPGQGLQFLFEYFSETQRNKGNFPGRFSGRQFSNSRSEMNVSTLELGDSALYLCASSTGGWVTEAFFGQGTRLTVV.

The V and J genes are TRBV5-1 and TRBJ2-7; D is perhaps TRBD1 or TRBD2 (6 bases each). The V gene lost 5 bases and the J gene lost 3 bases, with 15 bases spanning the gap. CDR3 size: 14 residues. Germline assignment: CDR1 SGHRS and CDR2 YFSETQ. The CDR3 DNA reads as TGCGCCAGCAGATGGGGGGCCTTGAACTACGAGCAGTACTTC. It yields the protein CASRWGALNYEQYF.

This clonotype was counted a few times. The V gene is TRBV7-6, the J gene TRBJ1-1, with D perhaps matching TRBD1 (6 bases). The CDR3 runs 16 residues. Per the germline V gene, CDR1 is SGHVS and CDR2 is FNYEAQ. V lost 0 bases and J lost 3, with 14 bases in between. The CDR3 sequence is CASSLAWSGADTEAFF. In DNA form, the CDR3 reads TGTGCCAGCAGCTTAGCTTGGTCGGGGGCGGACACTGAAGCTTTCTTT.

This rearrangement joins TRBV29-1 to TRBJ1-2, with 9 bases identical to TRBD1. J was trimmed by 6 bases and V by 2 bases; bases with no gene match: 1. Germline lookup yields CDR1 SQVTM and CDR2 ANQGSEA. This CDR3 has 12 amino acids. CDR3 sequence (DNA): TGCAGCGTTGAAAGACAGGGGGATGGCTACACCTTC. Translating it yields CSVERQGDGYTF. The variable domain in full, with the rest retrieved from reference TRBV29-1 and TRBJ1-2, is SAVISQKPSRDICQRGTSLTIQCQVDSQVTMMFWYRQQPGQSLTLIATANQGSEATYESGFVIDKFPISRPNLTFSTLTVSNMSPEDSSIYLCSVERQGDGYTFGSGTRLTVV.

The chain carries TRBV5-1 and TRBJ2-3; D is possibly TRBD1 (6 bases). CDR1 and CDR2 (germline): SGHRS, YFSETQ. CDR3 length equals 16 residues. The V and J ends lost 0 bases and 3 bases respectively, with 14 bases between them. DNA of the CDR3: TGCGCCAGCAGCTTGGGTACAGGGTTCGGAACAGATACGCAGTATTTT. Residues: CASSLGTGFGTDTQYF.

The V call is TRBV9, the J call TRBJ2-4; TRBD1 is a possible D gene (6 bases). The last part of the DNA fits TRBJ2-7 better; the J call may be wrong. CDR1 is SGDLS and CDR2 is YYNGEE in the germline V gene. The CDR3 is 13 amino acids. The CDR3 reads CASSPPGDCEQYF. The CDR3 DNA sequence: TGTGCCAGCAGCCCACCAGGGGATTGCGAGCAGTACTTC.

This clonotype appeared a few times. This chain joins TRBV12-3 or TRBV12-4 and TRBJ1-5; D gene unclear. Trimming removed 6 bases at V and 2 bases at J, with 11 bases between. The CDR3 length is 14 residues. This chain's CDR3 is CASSPPGGNQPQHF. The CDR3 DNA reads as TGTGCCAGCAGCCCCCCCGGGGGCAATCAGCCCCAGCATTTT.

CDR3 region: CSARARVNEQFF. CDR3 DNA sequence: TGCAGTGCTAGAGCAAGAGTCAATGAGCAGTTCTTC. The chain couples TRBV20-1 to TRBJ2-1; D call uncertain. V shed 1 base and J shed 6 bases, with 7 bases lying between them. This CDR3 spans 12 amino acids. The germline V gene encodes CDR1 DFQATT and CDR2 SNEGSKA (reference sequence).